The rows below give T cell receptor beta chains drawn from one sample of a study of blood T cell repertoires in COVID-19. Generated by immunoSEQ multiplex PCR, the TCRdb table keeps only in-frame clones and is missing some. The sample shows around 320,000 clones, 75% to 85% of them seen only once. Sequencing was done on a sample of peripheral blood. These receptors were collected from a human donor in a cohort sampled during active COVID-19. The CDR3 runs from the conserved cysteine through the conserved F or W. A D gene is named only where the DNA matches it firmly. Size values are once, few and many counts, or a class for expanded clones, and some rows have none.

v_call: TRBV2; d_call: TRBD1; clone_size: .; cdr3_aa: CASSGQGSTNEKLFF
v_call: TRBV30; d_call: .; clone_size: .; cdr3_aa: CAWSVGVNTEAFF
v_call: TRBV7-9; d_call: TRBD1; clone_size: few; cdr3_aa: CASTEGSGGNYGYTF
v_call: TRBV5-5; d_call: .; clone_size: few; cdr3_aa: CASSFAGQLQYSNQPQHF
v_call: TRBV11-2; d_call: .; clone_size: .; cdr3_aa: CASSSDSWEQYF
v_call: TRBV21-1; d_call: .; clone_size: .; cdr3_aa: CASSRDRVMDTEAFF
v_call: TRBV10-3; d_call: TRBD2; clone_size: .; cdr3_aa: CAIRSGGAYEQYF
v_call: TRBV9; d_call: TRBD1; clone_size: .; cdr3_aa: CASSVTGTGVYGYTF
v_call: TRBV3-1/TRBV3-2; d_call: .; clone_size: .; cdr3_aa: CASSQPAGSTEAFF
v_call: TRBV7-3; d_call: TRBD2; clone_size: .; cdr3_aa: CASRLAGPTGELFF
v_call: TRBV10-1; d_call: .; clone_size: few; cdr3_aa: CASSDLQGYGYTF
v_call: TRBV30; d_call: TRBD1; clone_size: .; cdr3_aa: CAWSAQGNQPQHF
v_call: TRBV19; d_call: .; clone_size: few; cdr3_aa: CASSISGYEQYF
v_call: TRBV19; d_call: TRBD1; clone_size: many; cdr3_aa: CASTSPGQSYEQYF